The 23 T cell receptor beta chains below come from one sample, sequenced in a study of cytomegalovirus exposure and HLA in healthy donors. PCR amplification relied on 60 Vbeta primers (plus 13 Jbeta primers). TCRdb's copy holds only in-frame clones and misses some; the assay was immunoSEQ multiplex PCR. Of some 150,000 clones listed, roughly four fifths are singletons. Sequencing was performed on PBMCs. The receptors originated from a woman aged 45-60 years in good health and CMV-seropositive.

The rearrangement joins TRBV5-1 to TRBJ2-2; 8 nucleotides align to TRBD1. V lost 2 bases and J lost 4; bases outside the gene matches: 7. CDR3 length: 16 residues. Germline V gene data show CDR1 as SGHRS and CDR2 as YFSETQ. The CDR3 protein is CASSLQGGRSTGELFF. CDR3 DNA sequence: TGCGCCAGCAGCTTACAGGGGGGCCGGAGCACCGGGGAGCTGTTTTTT.

J is TRBJ1-1 and V is TRBV21-1; TRBD1, the table's D call, was not compared with the DNA. TRBV21-1 is tagged as a pseudogene. CDR3 length: 15 amino acids. CDR3 region: CASSTYSLGAGEAFF. CDR3 DNA sequence: TGTGCCAGCAGCACATACAGTCTAGGGGCTGGGGAAGCTTTCTTT.

The chain couples TRBV7-8 to TRBJ1-1; D is perhaps TRBD1 (6 bases). V shed 1 base and J shed 5 bases, with 20 bases lying between them. CDR3 size: 17 residues. The germline V gene encodes CDR1 SGHVS and CDR2 FQNEAQ. Here the CDR3 DNA reads TGTGCCAGCAGCTTAGAATGGCAGAACAGGGCTAAAACTGAAGCTTTCTTT. Amino acid sequence: CASSLEWQNRAKTEAFF. The full variable domain, its missing parts supplied by reference TRBV7-8 and TRBJ1-1, is GAGVSQSPRYKVAKRGQDVALRCDPISGHVSLFWYQQALGQGPEFLTYFQNEAQLDKSGLPSDRFFAERPEGSVSTLKIQRTQQEDSAVYLCASSLEWQNRAKTEAFFGQGTRLTVV.

The chain has TRBV4-3 and TRBJ2-2, with a tentative D call TRBD1 (5 bases). CDR1 and CDR2 from the germline V gene are LGHNA and YSLEER. CDR3 length equals 16 residues. Trimming cost V 4 bases and J 0 bases, with 12 bases left between them. This CDR3 reads CASSPGLGANTGELFF. DNA of the CDR3: TGCGCCAGCAGCCCCGGGCTAGGGGCGAACACCGGGGAGCTGTTTTTT.

This clone was seen more than once but under ten times. V usage is TRBV6-5 and J usage is TRBJ2-7; a weak D match, TRBD1 (6 bases). Germline V CDR1 and CDR2: MNHEY, SVGAGI. The V and J ends lost 4 bases and 5 bases respectively, with 12 bases between them. The CDR3 contains 13 residues. The CDR3 DNA follows: TGTGCCAGCAGTTCAGGGGTCAGGCACGAGCAGTACTTC. The encoded protein is CASSSGVRHEQYF.

This chain links TRBV5-1 with TRBJ2-1, with TRBD2 matching 8 bases. Germline-derived CDR1 and CDR2 are SGHRS and YFSETQ. CDR3 length: 16 residues. V lost 2 bases, J lost 2 bases, and 6 bases stayed unmatched. The CDR3 spells CASSLIAGTTYNEQFF. The CDR3 DNA follows: TGCGCCAGCAGCTTAATAGCGGGAACCACCTACAATGAGCAGTTCTTC.

V usage is TRBV9 and J usage is TRBJ2-2; 10 nucleotides align to TRBD2. This CDR3 contains 16 residues. The germline V gene encodes CDR1 SGDLS and CDR2 YYNGEE. Unmatched junction bases numbered 7, after V lost 4 bases and J lost 4 bases. CDR3 sequence reads: CASSPLAGVSTGELFF. CDR3 nucleotides: TGTGCCAGCAGCCCCCTAGCGGGGGTGAGCACCGGGGAGCTGTTTTTT.

The chain is built from TRBV30 and TRBJ1-1, with 9 bases identical to TRBD1. The CDR3 sequence is 14 residues long. CDR1 GTSNPN and CDR2 SVGIG come from the germline V gene (reference sequence). V gave up 3 bases and J gave up 4 bases; unmatched junction bases: 6. The CDR3 region is CAWRGRTGVTEAFF. As DNA, the CDR3 is TGTGCCTGGAGGGGGAGGACAGGGGTCACTGAAGCTTTCTTT.

The CDR3: CSVEGGQGYYEQYF. CDR3 sequence (DNA): TGCAGCGTTGAAGGAGGGCAGGGGTACTACGAGCAGTACTTC. The chain recombines TRBV29-1 with TRBJ2-7; a weak D match, TRBD1 (6 bases). Trimming left V 1 base short and J 3 bases short, with 13 bases between. This CDR3 is built from 14 residues. Looked up from germline, CDR1 is SQVTM and CDR2 is ANQGSEA.

This clone is a singleton in its sample. J is TRBJ2-1 and V is TRBV28; 11 bases are shared with TRBD2. The V gene end was trimmed by 8 bases and the J gene end by 5 bases; junction bases not matched to a gene: 5. The CDR3 runs to 14 residues. Per the germline V gene, CDR1 is MDHEN and CDR2 is SYDVKM. CDR3 DNA: TGTGCCAGCGGACTAGCGGGCTTCCACAATGAGCAGTTCTTC. It encodes CASGLAGFHNEQFF. Combining the CDR3 with reference TRBV28 and TRBJ2-1 gives the whole variable domain DVKVTQSSRYLVKRTGEKVFLECVQDMDHENMFWYRQDPGLGLRLIYFSYDVKMKEKGDIPEGYSVSREKKERFSLILESASTNQTSMYLCASGLAGFHNEQFFGPGTRLTVL.

This clone was observed a handful of times. This chain uses TRBV27 with TRBJ1-1; 8 bases are a match to TRBD1. The ends lost 5 bases at V and 8 bases at J; junction bases unmatched: 7. This CDR3 has 13 amino acids. Germline loops: CDR1 MNHEY, CDR2 SMNVEV (reference sequence). CDR3 in DNA: TGTGCCAGCAGTCTAGGGACAGGTTCCGAAGCTTTCTTT. Translating gives CASSLGTGSEAFF.

The chain is built from TRBV5-1 and TRBJ2-7, with D perhaps TRBD2 (7 bases). This CDR3 has 16 residues. From germline, CDR1 is SGHRS and CDR2 YFSETQ. Trimming shortened V by 0 bases and J by 4 bases, and 17 bases separated the two germline ends. CDR3: CASSLAGGGGGYEQYF. In DNA form, the CDR3 reads TGCGCCAGCAGCTTGGCCGGGGGCGGGGGAGGATACGAGCAGTACTTC.

CDR3 DNA sequence: TGTGCCAGCTCGACGACTCGATACGAGCAGTACTTC. Translation gives CASSTTRYEQYF. The chain carries TRBV18 and TRBJ2-5; D gene ambiguous. Gene TRBJ2-7 matches the end of the DNA better, so the J call may be wrong. Germline lookup yields CDR1 KGHSH and CDR2 LQKENI. The CDR3 has 12 amino acids.

V and J are TRBV27 and TRBJ2-5, with D maybe TRBD2 (6 bases). From germline, CDR1 is MNHEY and CDR2 SMNVEV (reference sequence). The ends were cut back, 0 bases at V and 5 bases at J, with 10 bases in the middle. This CDR3 contains 14 residues. In DNA form, the CDR3 reads TGTGCCAGCAGTTTATCCCGTGGAGGGGAGACCCAGTACTTC. Residues: CASSLSRGGETQYF.

The CDR3 bases are TGTGCCAGCAGCCAAGGTCATGCGGGAGTCTTCCTTCAGCAGTACTTC. As protein: CASSQGHAGVFLQQYF. The gene calls are TRBV16 and TRBJ2-7; 7 bases agree with TRBD2. The V segment lost 2 bases and the J segment 8 bases; nucleotides outside the gene matches: 15. The CDR3 runs 16 residues. CDR1 and CDR2 (germline): KGHSY, FQNENV.

The chain combines TRBV19 with TRBJ2-5; D might be TRBD1 (6 bases). V lost 4 bases to trimming and J lost 2 bases, with 17 bases between them. Germline V gene data show CDR1 as LNHDA and CDR2 as SQIVND (reference sequence). This CDR3 is built from 16 residues. The CDR3 nucleotides read TGTGCCAGTAGTACCAACCTCCACAGGGCGCAAGAGACCCAGTACTTC. As protein: CASSTNLHRAQETQYF. Full variable domain (rest looked up from reference TRBV19 and TRBJ2-5): DGGITQSPKYLFRKEGQNVTLSCEQNLNHDAMYWYRQDPGQGLRLIYYSQIVNDFQKGDIAEGYSVSREKKESFPLTVTSAQKNPTAFYLCASSTNLHRAQETQYFGPGTRLLVL.

The DNA of the CDR3 is TGTGCCACCCGTGAGGAGGACTACACCTTC. This sequence encodes CATREEDYTF. The chain has TRBV6-6 and TRBJ1-2; D is undetermined. The germline CDR1 and CDR2 sequences are MNHNY and SVGAGI (reference sequence). The CDR3 length is 10 residues. Trimming took off 10 bases at V and 10 bases at J, with 13 bases between the two ends.

The chain couples TRBV9 to TRBJ2-2, with a weak D call TRBD2 (5 bases). This CDR3 comprises 15 residues. Trimming cost V 0 bases and J 6 bases, with 12 bases left between them. Germline V lookup: CDR1 SGDLS, CDR2 YYNGEE. This CDR3 reads CASSVVTGSPGELFF. Here the CDR3 DNA reads TGTGCCAGCAGCGTAGTCACGGGGTCCCCCGGGGAGCTGTTTTTT.

The chain combines TRBV5-1 with TRBJ2-1; D perhaps matches TRBD2 (5 bases). Per the germline V gene, CDR1 is SGHRS and CDR2 is YFSETQ. The CDR3 is 14 residues long. V dropped 5 bases and J dropped 5 bases, with 14 bases sitting between them. CDR3 sequence: CASRNGIHDNEQFF. In DNA, the CDR3 is TGCGCCAGCAGAAACGGGATACACGACAATGAGCAGTTCTTC.

V is TRBV6-5 and J is TRBJ1-1, with D unclear. The V gene's germline CDR1 is MNHEY and CDR2 SVGAGI. The CDR3 runs 13 residues. V was trimmed by 0 bases and J by 8 bases, leaving 10 bases between them. The CDR3 reads CASSYSRYGEAFF. The CDR3 coding sequence is TGTGCCAGCAGTTACTCGAGGTACGGGGAAGCTTTCTTT.

This clone has only a few counts. The rearrangement links TRBV13 to TRBJ1-1; 7 bases match TRBD1. V was clipped by 3 bases and J by 9 bases; unmatched bases: 4. CDR3 length: 12 residues. Germline V lookup: CDR1 PRHDT, CDR2 FYEKMQ (reference sequence). CDR3 nucleotides: TGTGCCAGCAGCTTTACAGGGGCACAAGCTTTCTTT. Translation gives CASSFTGAQAFF. The full variable domain, in which reference TRBV13 and TRBJ1-1 provide the parts outside the CDR3, is AAGVIQSPRHLIKEKRETATLKCYPIPRHDTVYWYQQGPGQDPQFLISFYEKMQSDKGSIPDRFSAQQFSDYHSELNMSSLELGDSALYFCASSFTGAQAFFGQGTRLTVV.

This clone was detected once. The chain couples TRBV2 to TRBJ1-1; 11 nucleotides match TRBD1. Germline loops: CDR1 SNHLY, CDR2 FYNNEI. Germline trimming cut 6 bases from V and 5 bases from J; bases unmatched to any gene: 5. The CDR3 has 14 amino acids. CDR3 in amino acids: CASSTRDRGTEAFF. DNA for the CDR3: TGTGCCAGCAGCACCCGGGACAGGGGGACTGAAGCTTTCTTT.

This chain uses TRBV28 with TRBJ1-1; D is perhaps TRBD1 (5 bases). The V end was cut by 5 bases, the J end by 6 bases, with 13 bases between. The CDR3 has 13 amino acids. Germline V gene data show CDR1 as MDHEN and CDR2 as SYDVKM. The CDR3 bases are TGTGCCAGCAGTACTACTCCGGGGGCTGAAGCTTTCTTT. Its translation is CASSTTPGAEAFF.